The clone carrying this T cell receptor (beta chain) was observed once. Its antigen is currently unknown. The junction differs from germline at one of its ends, possibly a read error. Assay used: immunoSEQ multiplex PCR; TCRdb lists only in-frame clones, some missing. There are some 15,000 clones in the sample; more than 80% occur only once, and about 25% lies in the top ten. The CDR3 has 15 amino acids. CDR1 is SGHRS and CDR2 is YFSETQ in the germline V gene. These data originate in a study of T cells in localized non-small cell lung cancer. Study-wide findings and caveats: Only one tumor region went through sequencing, so heterogeneity may still be there. Tumor trailed uninvolved adjacent lung in T cell clonality, which peaked there. The study detected a median approximately 50 of the top 100 tumor clones in adjacent lung.

The sequence came from a female donor of 60 years or more with stage I squamous cell lung carcinoma. The chain combines TRBV5-1 with TRBJ2-2; 12 bases match TRBD1. This sample comprised peripheral blood, obtained before any cancer treatment. CDR3 DNA: TGCGCCAGCATCTTGGGACAGGGGGCTTCCGGGGAGCTGTTTTTT. The encoded protein is CASILGQGASGELFF.